These T cell receptor beta chains were read from a single sample in a study of regulatory T cells in long-lasting Graves disease. One entry per CDR3 protein, called by TCRdb with MiXCR from the multiplex PCR reads. This table has around 450,000 distinct CDR3 sequences, around 16% appearing once. In addition, the sample was reused for a study of T cells in Graves' hyperthyroidism and ophthalmopathy.

The specimen comprised peripheral blood mononuclear cells (PBMCs), sampled at new diagnosis, from a patient treated with antithyroid drugs. Receptors were obtained from a woman in her 40s with Graves disease. The CDR3 runs from the conserved cysteine through the conserved F or W. The D gene is left open where the match is weak. Where a row states a size, it is once, few, many or the class of an expanded clone; other rows omit it.

d_gene	v_gene	j_gene	abundance	CDR3aa	CDR3nt
.	TRBV12-3/TRBV12-4	TRBJ2-1	many	CASSSGGEQFF	TGTGCCAGCAGTTCCGGGGGCGAGCAGTTCTTC
.	TRBV19	TRBJ1-4	.	CASNRLGPNEKLFF	TGTGCCAGCAACAGGCTGGGACCCAATGAAAAACTGTTTTTT
TRBD1	TRBV9	TRBJ2-7	few	CASSGPTGTYEQYF	TGTGCCAGCAGCGGCCCGACAGGGACCTACGAGCAGTACTTC
.	TRBV7-2	TRBJ1-4	few	CASSVTGITNEKLFF	TGTGCCAGCAGCGTCACAGGGATAACTAATGAAAAACTGTTTTTT
.	TRBV15	TRBJ2-6	many	CATSKRDMGANVLTF	TGTGCCACCAGCAAAAGGGATATGGGGGCCAACGTCCTGACTTTC
.	TRBV28	TRBJ2-7	many	CASSRMDYEQYF	TGTGCCAGCAGTCGAATGGACTACGAGCAGTACTTC
TRBD2	TRBV20-1	TRBJ2-5	many	CSAPRLGGPQETQYF	TGCAGTGCTCCCCGATTGGGAGGGCCCCAAGAGACCCAGTACTTC
TRBD2	TRBV10-2	TRBJ2-2	many	CASSESGVAGELFF	TGCGCCAGCAGTGAGAGCGGGGTTGCCGGGGAGCTGTTTTTT
TRBD2	TRBV16	TRBJ2-3	.	CASSQTFSLAGSPDTQYF	TGTGCCAGCAGCCAAACCTTTTCCCTAGCGGGATCACCAGATACGCAGTATTTT
.	TRBV12-3/TRBV12-4	TRBJ1-5	many	CASSLRGGGFSNQPQHF	TGTGCCAGCAGTTTGAGGGGTGGGGGATTTAGCAATCAGCCCCAGCATTTT
.	TRBV6-2/TRBV6-3	TRBJ2-3	few	CASSYGLTGTWQYF	TGTGCCAGCAGTTACGGGTTGACCGGGACTTGGCAGTATTTT
TRBD1	TRBV6-1	TRBJ2-2	few	CASSLPTGPLTGELFF	TGTGCCAGCAGTCTCCCGACAGGGCCCCTGACCGGGGAGCTGTTTTTT
.	TRBV28	TRBJ2-5	many	CASIDSNQETQYF	TGTGCCAGCATCGACTCCAACCAAGAGACCCAGTACTTC
TRBD2	TRBV10-3	TRBJ2-1	many	CAISGGLAGRNEQFF	TGTGCCATCAGTGGGGGACTAGCGGGAAGGAATGAGCAGTTCTTC
TRBD2	TRBV28	TRBJ2-7	many	CASRTQGLADYEQYF	TGTGCCAGCAGAACCCAGGGACTAGCGGACTACGAGCAGTACTTC
.	TRBV7-9	TRBJ1-4	.	CASSLGLGHQGEKLFF	TGTGCCAGCAGCCTAGGATTGGGACACCAAGGGGAAAAACTGTTTTTT
.	TRBV2	TRBJ1-5	many	CASSPQGPQGQPQHF	TGTGCCAGCAGTCCCCAGGGACCGCAAGGTCAGCCCCAGCATTTT
.	TRBV27	TRBJ2-6	many	CASSSTLLTGSGANVLTF	TGTGCCAGCAGTTCCACTCTTTTAACAGGGTCTGGGGCCAACGTCCTGACTTTC
.	TRBV6-2/TRBV6-3	TRBJ2-5	many	CASSAERQETQYF	TGTGCCAGCAGTGCGGAACGCCAAGAGACCCAGTACTTC
TRBD2	TRBV28	TRBJ2-7	many	CASSLAGEEFEQYF	TGTGCCAGCAGTCTAGCGGGAGAGGAGTTCGAGCAGTACTTC
.	TRBV28	TRBJ1-5	many	CASSSPEQGYNQPQHF	TGTGCCAGCAGTTCTCCCGAGCAGGGTTACAATCAGCCCCAGCATTTT
TRBD2	TRBV5-5	TRBJ2-7	.	CASSLGLAAPVEQYF	TGTGCCAGCAGCTTGGGGCTAGCGGCTCCCGTGGAGCAGTACTTC
.	TRBV28	TRBJ1-5	.	CASSRRDGGVLDKPQHF	TGTGCCAGCAGTAGGCGAGATGGAGGGGTCCTCGATAAGCCCCAGCATTTT
TRBD1	TRBV30	TRBJ1-3	few	CAWGTGEIFSGNTIYF	TGTGCCTGGGGGACAGGGGAAATTTTCTCTGGAAACACCATATATTTT
.	TRBV20-1	TRBJ1-1	many	CSARDQTGPPEAFF	TGCAGTGCTAGAGACCAAACAGGGCCCCCTGAAGCTTTCTTT
.	TRBV12-3/TRBV12-4	TRBJ2-7	.	CASSLVGSNPLF	TGTGCCAGCAGTTTAGTCGGGAGCAACCCCCTCTTC
.	TRBV11-2	TRBJ2-2	many	CASSLVGGSTGELFF	TGTGCCAGCAGCTTAGTAGGAGGGAGCACCGGGGAGCTGTTTTTT
.	TRBV12-3/TRBV12-4	TRBJ1-2	.	CASSLAGGGQGYTF	TGTGCCAGCAGTTTGGCGGGGGGAGGTCAGGGCTACACCTTC
TRBD1	TRBV9	TRBJ2-7	many	CASSAGQTTYEQYF	TGTGCCAGCAGCGCGGGACAGACCACCTACGAGCAGTACTTC
TRBD1	TRBV18	TRBJ1-1	many	CASSPSDRLNTEAFF	TGTGCCAGCTCACCATCGGACAGGTTGAACACTGAAGCTTTCTTT
TRBD2	TRBV5-1	TRBJ2-1	many	CASSLVASGSLNEQFF	TGCGCCAGCAGCTTGGTGGCTAGCGGGAGTTTGAATGAGCAGTTCTTC
.	TRBV28	TRBJ1-3	many	CASTLVRSGGISGNTIYF	TGTGCCAGCACCCTTGTTCGTTCAGGCGGGATCTCTGGAAACACCATATATTTT
TRBD1	TRBV19	TRBJ1-1	.	CASSILDRESTEAFF	TGTGCCAGTAGTATACTCGACAGGGAGTCAACTGAAGCTTTCTTT
.	TRBV28	TRBJ1-1	many	CASRPRQAVNTEAFF	TGTGCCAGCAGACCTCGACAGGCGGTGAACACTGAAGCTTTCTTT
.	TRBV27	TRBJ2-5	many	CASRPDQQETQYF	TGTGCCAGCAGACCAGACCAACAAGAGACCCAGTACTTC